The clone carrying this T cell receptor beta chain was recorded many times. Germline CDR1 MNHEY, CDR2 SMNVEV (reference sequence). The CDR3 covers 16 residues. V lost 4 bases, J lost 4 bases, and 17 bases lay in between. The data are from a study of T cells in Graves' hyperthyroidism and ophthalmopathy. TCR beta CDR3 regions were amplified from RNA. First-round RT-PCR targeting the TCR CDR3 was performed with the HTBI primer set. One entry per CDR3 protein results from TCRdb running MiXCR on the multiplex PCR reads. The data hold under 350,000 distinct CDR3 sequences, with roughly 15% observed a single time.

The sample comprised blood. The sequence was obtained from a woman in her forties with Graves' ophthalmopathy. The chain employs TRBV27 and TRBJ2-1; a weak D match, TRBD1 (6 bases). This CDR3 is CASSSLLTGHYNEQFF. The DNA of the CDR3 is TGTGCCAGCAGTTCCCTCTTGACAGGCCATTACAATGAGCAGTTCTTC.